These 21 T cell receptor beta chains originate from one sample sequenced in a study of blood T cell repertoires in COVID-19. Method: immunoSEQ multiplex PCR; TCRdb's copy keeps in-frame clones and lacks some. The table records about 170,000 clones, about four fifths of them present only once. The material sequenced was peripheral blood. The origin of the receptors is a woman in her 70s who had recovered from COVID-19.

DNA of the CDR3: TGTGCCACCAGCAGGGCCGGGACAGTCCCTTCACCCCTCCACTTT. Translated: CATSRAGTVPSPLHF. The chain employs TRBV15 and TRBJ1-6, with TRBD1 matching 7 bases. In germline, CDR1 is LNHNV, CDR2 YYDKDF (reference sequence). This CDR3 region has 15 residues. Trimming at V came to 3 bases and at J to 9 bases, leaving 8 bases not matched to a gene.

The CDR3 DNA reads TGTGCCAGCAGTTTGGGGGGCCTGGGGCTAGCGGGAGTTGGGCAAGAGACCCAGTACTTC. Translated: CASSLGGLGLAGVGQETQYF. This sequence joins TRBV27 and TRBJ2-5; 10 nucleotides align to TRBD2. CDR1 and CDR2 from the germline V gene are MNHEY and SMNVEV (reference sequence). V lost 3 bases and J lost 2; bases outside the gene matches: 18. The CDR3 length is 20 residues.

V gene TRBV4-3 combines with J gene TRBJ2-2, with D perhaps TRBD2 (6 bases). The CDR3 has 15 amino acids. With 3 bases removed from V and 6 bases from J, the gap between germline ends came to 14 bases. CDR1 is LGHNA and CDR2 is YSLEER in the germline V gene. CDR3 amino acids: CASSHPEGTPGELFF. The CDR3 DNA reads TGCGCCAGCAGCCACCCGGAGGGTACCCCCGGGGAGCTGTTTTTT.

This chain connects TRBV7-9 to TRBJ1-2; perhaps TRBD1 as D (5 bases). V was cut by 3 bases and J by 14 bases, with 19 bases left in between. Germline CDR1 reads SEHNR; CDR2 reads FQNEAQ (reference sequence). The CDR3 consists of 13 residues. The CDR3 DNA reads TGTGCCAGCAGCTTCCCCGGGGGGAGGGCGGAAACCTTC. It is translated as CASSFPGGRAETF.

The chain links TRBV18 to TRBJ1-5; no firm D call. CDR1 is KGHSH, CDR2 LQKENI, per germline. The CDR3 totals 13 residues. Trimming shortened V by 4 bases and J by 7 bases, and 11 bases separated the two germline ends. The CDR3 DNA sequence: TGTGCCAGCTCACAACAAAGAAACCAGCCCCAGCATTTT. Protein sequence: CASSQQRNQPQHF. The full variable domain, its missing parts supplied by reference TRBV18 and TRBJ1-5, is NAGVMQNPRHLVRRRGQEARLRCSPMKGHSHVYWYRQLPEEGLKFMVYLQKENIIDESGMPKERFSAEFPKEGPSILRIQQVVRGDSAAYFCASSQQRNQPQHFGDGTRLSIL.

This clone showed up just once. The chain combines TRBV7-7 with TRBJ1-1; no reliable D call. V lost 5 bases and J 1 base, leaving 11 bases between the germline ends. Germline values: CDR1 SSHAT, CDR2 FNYEAQ (reference sequence). The length of the CDR3 is 14 residues. CDR3 residues: CASSPLGPNTEAFF. The CDR3 DNA is TGTGCCAGCAGCCCCCTTGGGCCGAACACTGAAGCTTTCTTT.

The chain links TRBV28 to TRBJ1-1; tentatively, D is TRBD1 (6 bases). From germline, CDR1 is MDHEN and CDR2 SYDVKM. The CDR3 contains 15 residues. V dropped 5 bases and J dropped 4 bases, with 17 bases sitting between them. CDR3 sequence: CASSPPGGRGTEAFF. In DNA, the CDR3 is TGTGCCAGCAGTCCCCCGGGGGGGCGCGGCACTGAAGCTTTCTTT.

The chain carries TRBV7-2 and TRBJ1-1, with 8 bases that match TRBD1. The CDR3 extends over 16 amino acids. The V gene's germline CDR1 is SGHTA and CDR2 FQGNSA. With 2 bases clipped from V and 2 bases from J, the junction kept 7 bases outside the gene matches. The CDR3 sequence: CASSLRQGAGNTEAFF. Here the CDR3 DNA reads TGTGCCAGCAGCTTACGGCAGGGGGCGGGAAACACTGAAGCTTTCTTT. Full variable domain (remainder filled in from reference TRBV7-2 and TRBJ1-1): GAGVSQSPSNKVTEKGKDVELRCDPISGHTALYWYRQSLGQGLEFLIYFQGNSAPDKSGLPSDRFSAERTGGSVSTLTIQRTQQEDSAVYLCASSLRQGAGNTEAFFGQGTRLTVV.

This sequence joins TRBV27 and TRBJ2-6, with D possibly matching TRBD1 (5 bases). This CDR3 has 18 residues. The V end lost 6 bases, the J end lost 0 bases, and 18 bases lay between the germline ends. Germline-derived CDR1 and CDR2 are MNHEY and SMNVEV (reference sequence). The CDR3 bases are TGTGCCAGCAGCCCCCGCAGCCTTGGGGCCTCTGGGGCCAACGTCCTGACTTTC. It translates to CASSPRSLGASGANVLTF.

The chain has TRBV6-4 and TRBJ2-7; possible D gene TRBD1, 6 bases. The CDR3 has 13 residues. Trimming pared 5 bases from V and 3 bases from J, leaving 11 bases between. CDR1 MRHNA and CDR2 SNTAGT come from the germline V gene. As DNA, the CDR3 is TGTGCCAGCAGTACAGAACAGGGCTACGAGCAGTACTTC. This encodes CASSTEQGYEQYF.

J is TRBJ1-1 and V is TRBV29-1; D not certain. Germline CDR1 reads SQVTM; CDR2 reads ANQGSEA. The CDR3 runs 12 residues. The CDR3 region is CTAAGRNTEAFF. The CDR3 DNA reads as TGCACCGCCGCGGGTCGGAACACTGAAGCTTTCTTT.

The chain employs TRBV19 and TRBJ1-6; TRBD1 matches 8 bases. With 9 bases clipped from V and 7 bases from J, the junction kept 5 bases outside the gene matches. CDR1 is LNHDA, CDR2 SQIVND, per germline (reference sequence). This CDR3 is built from 13 residues. The CDR3 DNA is TGTGCCAGCTCCCGGGACAGGAATTCACCCCTCCACTTT. Residues: CASSRDRNSPLHF.

The chain uses TRBV4-1 and TRBJ2-2; TRBD2 matches at 7 bases. Per the germline V gene, CDR1 is MGHRA and CDR2 is YSYEKL. V shed 0 bases and J 7 bases; nucleotides not matched to a gene: 8. The CDR3 extends over 16 amino acids. In DNA form, the CDR3 reads TGCGCCAGCAGCCAAGAAGAGGGAGGGCCGGTCGGGGAGCTGTTTTTT. Protein product: CASSQEEGGPVGELFF.

This sequence joins TRBV4-1 and TRBJ1-1; D possibly corresponds to TRBD1 (5 bases). Germline V gene sequence: CDR1 MGHRA, CDR2 YSYEKL. Trimming took off 3 bases at V and 5 bases at J, with 13 bases between the two ends. CDR3 length equals 14 residues. DNA for the CDR3: TGCGCCAGCAGCCAGGCCGACAGCCTAACTGAAGCTTTCTTT. Its translation: CASSQADSLTEAFF.

The V and J genes are TRBV6-5 and TRBJ1-5; the match to TRBD1 covers 7 bases. CDR3 length: 12 amino acids. The V gene end was trimmed by 8 bases and the J gene end by 6 bases; junction bases not matched to a gene: 4. Germline values: CDR1 MNHEY, CDR2 SVGAGI. The CDR3 sequence is CASGYRGQPQHF. The DNA of the CDR3 is TGTGCCAGCGGATACAGGGGTCAGCCCCAGCATTTT.

This clone was counted only a few times. The chain links TRBV7-3 to TRBJ2-6; TRBD1 might be the D (6 bases). The V and J ends lost 5 bases and 2 bases respectively, with 10 bases between them. The CDR3 is 15 amino acids. CDR1 is SGHTA, CDR2 FQGTGA, per germline. The chain's CDR3 is CASSQQGPGANVLTF. The CDR3 DNA reads TGTGCCAGCAGCCAACAGGGACCTGGGGCCAACGTCCTGACTTTC.

J is TRBJ1-1 and V is TRBV10-3, with 8 nucleotides matching TRBD1. The CDR3 is made up of 14 amino acids. Germline V CDR1 and CDR2: ENHRY, SYGVKD. V shed 6 bases and J 5 bases; nucleotides not matched to a gene: 8. The CDR3 DNA reads as TGTGCCATCAGCCCCAGGGGGCCGGGGACTGAAGCTTTCTTT. Its protein product is CAISPRGPGTEAFF.

The chain links TRBV3-1 (or the pseudogene TRBV3-2) to TRBJ1-1, with 10 bases lining up with TRBD1. CDR3 length: 15 residues. With V trimmed by 5 bases and J by 5 bases, 8 bases remained unmatched. Looked up from germline, CDR1 is LGHDT and CDR2 is YNNKEL (reference sequence). The CDR3 reads CASSNPGQGRTEAFF. The DNA of the CDR3 is TGTGCCAGCAGCAACCCGGGACAGGGGCGGACTGAAGCTTTCTTT.

The chain carries TRBV11-2 and TRBJ1-2, with 10 bases aligning to TRBD1. The CDR3 spans 14 residues. Losses at the gene ends were 1 base for V and 4 bases for J; bases not matched to a gene: 0. From germline, CDR1 is SGHAT and CDR2 FQNNGV. The CDR3 sequence is CASSLGTGGYGYTF. The DNA of the CDR3 is TGTGCCAGCAGCTTAGGGACAGGGGGCTATGGCTACACCTTC.

The chain couples TRBV18 to TRBJ1-3; no definite D call. From germline, CDR1 is KGHSH and CDR2 LQKENI. The CDR3 totals 14 residues. V gave up 2 bases and J gave up 7 bases, with 12 bases separating them. The CDR3 DNA sequence: TGTGCCAGCTCACCATCGGCGGCCGGGAACACCATATATTTT. This gives the protein CASSPSAAGNTIYF.

This chain's CDR3 is CASSQVPGGETQYF. The CDR3 DNA sequence: TGCGCCAGCAGCCAAGTCCCGGGGGGGGAGACCCAGTACTTC. This sequence joins TRBV4-3 and TRBJ2-5; 8 bases are shared with TRBD2. This CDR3 has 14 amino acids. The germline gives CDR1 LGHNA, CDR2 YSLEER. J was trimmed by 5 bases and V by 1 base; bases with no gene match: 3.